The 26 T cell receptor beta chains reported below all come from one sample, sequenced in a study of CD8 T cells in Susac syndrome. Reverse transcription used roughly 0.5 to 1 ug RNA and random hexamers. TCRdb ran MiXCR on the immunoSEQ multiplex PCR reads and lists one entry per CDR3 protein. Among hundreds of thousands of distinct CDR3 sequences listed, approximately 91% were seen once. The material sequenced was CD8+ T cells from PBMCs. These receptors came from a human donor with multiple sclerosis.

This clonotype was seen once. J is TRBJ2-6 and V is TRBV27; tentative D call: TRBD1 (5 bases). V gave up 5 bases and J gave up 2 bases, with 7 bases separating them. Looked up from germline, CDR1 is MNHEY and CDR2 is SMNVEV (reference sequence). The CDR3 loop spans 14 amino acids. CDR3 loop: CASSPGTGANVLTF. The CDR3 DNA sequence: TGTGCCAGCAGTCCAGGGACTGGGGCCAACGTCCTGACTTTC.

The V and J genes are TRBV28 and TRBJ1-2; 12 nucleotides align to TRBD1. After removal of 5 bases from V and 8 bases from J, the junction contained 15 bases not matched to a gene. The CDR3 is 17 residues long. Germline CDR1 MDHEN, CDR2 SYDVKM. For the CDR3, the DNA is TGTGCCAGCAGTCCCCCGGGACAGGGGGCGCAAGCGGAAGGCTACACCTTC. Residues: CASSPPGQGAQAEGYTF.

As DNA, the CDR3 is TGCAGCGTCTATCTCGGGACTAGCGGAAACACCGGGGAGCTGTTTTTT. It specifies CSVYLGTSGNTGELFF. The chain carries TRBV29-1 and TRBJ2-2; TRBD2 matches at 11 bases. The CDR3 loop spans 16 amino acids. The V segment lost 6 bases and the J segment 2 bases; nucleotides outside the gene matches: 8. Germline values: CDR1 SQVTM, CDR2 ANQGSEA.

This chain connects TRBV6-1 to TRBJ2-1, with TRBD1 matching over 7 bases. This CDR3 is built from 14 residues. V dropped 8 bases and J dropped 5; count of bases not matched to a gene: 9. Germline V CDR1 and CDR2: MNHNS, SASEGT. Here the CDR3 DNA reads TGTGCCAGCGGCGTCGGGACAGCCGACAATGAGCAGTTCTTC. Its translation: CASGVGTADNEQFF.

J is TRBJ1-1 and V is TRBV27; D remains unclear. CDR1 is MNHEY and CDR2 is SMNVEV in the germline V gene (reference sequence). The CDR3 is 14 residues long. Trimming removed 2 bases from V and 4 bases from J, with 11 bases in between. DNA of the CDR3: TGTGCCAGCAGTTTAGCCCTAGGGAGCACTGAAGCTTTCTTT. Translation gives CASSLALGSTEAFF.

The chain combines TRBV12-3 or TRBV12-4 with TRBJ2-3, with D unresolved. Trimming took off 2 bases at V and 2 bases at J, with 5 bases between the two ends. The length of the CDR3 is 13 residues. For the CDR3, the DNA is TGTGCCAGCAGTTTAATTCCCACAGATACGCAGTATTTT. Amino acid sequence: CASSLIPTDTQYF.

This rearrangement joins TRBV9 to TRBJ2-1; perhaps TRBD2 as D (7 bases). The ends were cut back, 3 bases at V and 10 bases at J, with 11 bases in the middle. Germline-derived CDR1 and CDR2 are SGDLS and YYNGEE. CDR3 length: 12 amino acids. CDR3 sequence: CASSGSGTEQFF. CDR3 sequence (DNA): TGTGCCAGCAGCGGGAGCGGGACAGAGCAGTTCTTC.

V gene TRBV21-1 combines with J gene TRBJ2-7; TRBD1 is the table's D call, not checked against the DNA. TRBV21-1 is shown as a pseudogene. The CDR3 has 15 residues. The DNA for the CDR3 is TGTGCCAGCAGCCCCGGTAACAGGGGGGTGAGCGAGCAGTACTTC. This translates into CASSPGNRGVSEQYF.

The chain couples TRBV7-9 to TRBJ1-2; D is unresolved. From germline, CDR1 is SEHNR and CDR2 FQNEAQ (reference sequence). V lost 2 bases, J lost 3 bases, and 10 bases lay in between. There are 14 residues in the CDR3. The CDR3 DNA is TGTGCCAGCAGCTTACGGTTTCTGGACTATGGCTACACCTTC. Residues: CASSLRFLDYGYTF.

The chain recombines TRBV20-1 with TRBJ2-7; D might be TRBD2 (6 bases). CDR1 DFQATT and CDR2 SNEGSKA come from the germline V gene (reference sequence). The V gene lost 0 bases and the J gene lost 0 bases, with 12 bases spanning the gap. The CDR3 runs 15 residues. CDR3 region: CSARDQSGYSYEQYF. The CDR3 DNA sequence: TGCAGTGCTAGAGATCAGAGCGGGTACTCCTACGAGCAGTACTTC.

This clonotype has just one count. The chain has TRBV2 and TRBJ2-3, with D possibly called TRBD1 or TRBD2 (5 bases each). The germline CDR1 and CDR2 sequences are SNHLY and FYNNEI. The CDR3 is 16 amino acids. The germline V and J ends were trimmed by 4 bases and 5 bases, with 19 bases remaining between them. The CDR3 DNA follows: TGTGCCAGCAGTGGCCCCCCGGGACCCGTTTTAGATACGCAGTATTTT. Translated, it gives CASSGPPGPVLDTQYF.

The chain has TRBV6-1 and TRBJ2-4; D is unresolved. Trimming stripped 2 bases from V and 5 bases from J, with 7 bases between. The CDR3 is made up of 13 amino acids. Germline V CDR1 and CDR2: MNHNS, SASEGT. CDR3 amino acids: CASSELGENIQYF. As DNA, the CDR3 is TGTGCCAGCAGTGAACTTGGGGAAAACATTCAGTACTTC.

This clonotype was observed a handful of times. The chain joins TRBV5-4 to TRBJ2-7, with no clear D. The length of the CDR3 is 12 residues. V was trimmed by 4 bases and J by 6 bases, leaving 11 bases between them. The V gene's germline CDR1 is SGHNT and CDR2 YYREEE (reference sequence). The chain's CDR3 is CASSPPTGEQYF. The CDR3 bases are TGTGCCAGCAGCCCCCCTACTGGCGAGCAGTACTTC.

The genes are TRBV27 and TRBJ2-2, with unresolved D. CDR3 length: 15 residues. Germline V lookup: CDR1 MNHEY, CDR2 SMNVEV (reference sequence). The germline V and J ends were trimmed by 2 bases and 0 bases, with 7 bases remaining between them. The CDR3 region is CASSLSRSNTGELFF. The CDR3 region has the DNA TGTGCCAGCAGTTTAAGCCGGTCGAACACCGGGGAGCTGTTTTTT.

V usage is TRBV29-1 and J usage is TRBJ1-2, with D perhaps TRBD1 (5 bases). Trimming shortened V by 8 bases and J by 4 bases, and 17 bases separated the two germline ends. Germline V gene data show CDR1 as SQVTM and CDR2 as ANQGSEA. The CDR3 is 13 residues long. This CDR3 is CSLYQGGGYGYTF. The CDR3 coding sequence is TGCAGCCTCTATCAGGGAGGAGGCTATGGCTACACCTTC.

The gene calls are TRBV6-2 or TRBV6-3 and TRBJ2-1, with D tentatively TRBD1 or TRBD2 (6 bases each). The CDR3 contains 15 residues. With 5 bases removed from V and 1 base from J, the gap between germline ends came to 12 bases. Germline CDR1 and CDR2: MNHEY and SVGEGT. The CDR3 loop reads CASSPEGGSYNEQFF. The CDR3 DNA is TGTGCCAGCAGTCCCGAGGGGGGTTCCTACAATGAGCAGTTCTTC.

The J gene is TRBJ2-5, the V gene TRBV10-3; 12 bases map to TRBD1. The CDR3 length is 14 residues. V lost 6 bases to trimming and J lost 4 bases; unmatched junction nucleotides: 3. Germline V CDR1 and CDR2: ENHRY, SYGVKD. The CDR3 protein is CAIRGQGAGETQYF. For the CDR3, the DNA is TGTGCCATCAGGGGACAGGGGGCTGGAGAGACCCAGTACTTC.

The chain carries TRBV12-3 or TRBV12-4 and TRBJ2-3; tentative D call: TRBD2 (5 bases). With 7 bases removed from V and 0 bases from J, the gap between germline ends came to 11 bases. This CDR3 spans 14 amino acids. This CDR3 is CASTASTSTDTQYF. In nucleotides, the CDR3 is TGTGCCAGCACCGCTAGCACCAGCACAGATACGCAGTATTTT.

The genes are TRBV6-4 and TRBJ1-6; D not resolved. V shed 3 bases and J shed 5 bases, with 8 bases lying between them. Germline loops: CDR1 MRHNA, CDR2 SNTAGT. CDR3 length: 14 amino acids. CDR3 nucleotides: TGTGCCAGCAGTGATGAGTTTGATAATTCACCCCTCCACTTT. It codes for CASSDEFDNSPLHF.

This chain joins TRBV20-1 and TRBJ1-2, with 7 bases lining up with TRBD1. CDR3 length: 15 amino acids. Germline trimming cut 2 bases from V and 5 bases from J; bases unmatched to any gene: 11. Germline loops: CDR1 DFQATT, CDR2 SNEGSKA (reference sequence). CDR3 DNA sequence: TGCAGTGCTAGATTTCGACAGGGCCGGTGGTATGGCTACACCTTC. It is translated as CSARFRQGRWYGYTF.

The genes are TRBV7-2 and TRBJ2-1; D unclear. Trimming removed 5 bases from V and 5 bases from J, with 10 bases in between. CDR1 SGHTA and CDR2 FQGNSA come from the germline V gene. This CDR3 is built from 13 residues. CDR3 residues: CASSPLRDNEQFF. CDR3 sequence (DNA): TGTGCCAGCAGCCCGCTGAGAGACAATGAGCAGTTCTTC.

This clonotype has a handful of counts. CDR3 sequence: CASSQDLGGVYEQYF. CDR3 in DNA: TGTGCCAGCAGCCAAGATCTAGGGGGGGTCTACGAGCAGTACTTC. The V and J genes are TRBV3-1 and TRBJ2-7; a weak D match, TRBD2 (7 bases). CDR1 LGHDT and CDR2 YNNKEL come from the germline V gene (reference sequence). The CDR3 has 15 residues. Trimming shortened V by 0 bases and J by 3 bases, and 12 bases separated the two germline ends.

The V call is TRBV9, the J call TRBJ2-2, with D uncertain. The CDR3 runs to 16 residues. The V gene's germline CDR1 is SGDLS and CDR2 YYNGEE. V was cut by 3 bases and J by 4 bases, with 16 bases left in between. The CDR3 sequence is CASSAFGSSLTGELFF. In DNA form, the CDR3 reads TGTGCCAGCAGCGCTTTCGGCAGTTCTCTCACCGGGGAGCTGTTTTTT.

The chain carries TRBV7-9 and TRBJ1-1; 12 nucleotides agree with TRBD1. The V gene end was trimmed by 3 bases and the J gene end by 6 bases; junction bases not matched to a gene: 2. The CDR3 totals 14 residues. Germline V gene sequence: CDR1 SEHNR, CDR2 FQNEAQ (reference sequence). CDR3 nucleotides: TGTGCCAGCAGCTTGGGACAGGGGGCCCCTGAAGCTTTCTTT. It translates to CASSLGQGAPEAFF.

The CDR3 DNA reads TGTGCCAGCAGTTTGGTAAGGTCCGAAAAACTGTTTTTT. This translates into CASSLVRSEKLFF. This chain connects TRBV12-3 or TRBV12-4 to TRBJ1-4; D remains unclear. CDR3 size: 13 residues. The V gene lost 3 bases and the J gene lost 8 bases, with 10 bases spanning the gap.

The rearrangement links TRBV4-3 to TRBJ2-2, with 11 positions matching TRBD1. The ends lost 1 base at V and 1 base at J; junction bases unmatched: 8. Germline V gene sequence: CDR1 LGHNA, CDR2 YSLEER. The CDR3 extends over 19 amino acids. CDR3 amino acids: CASSQGSGQGAWNTGELFF. CDR3 nucleotide sequence: TGCGCCAGCAGCCAAGGTTCCGGACAGGGGGCCTGGAACACCGGGGAGCTGTTTTTT.